Shown below are 29 T cell receptor beta chains from a single sample sequenced in a study of Graves' ophthalmopathy and Graves' hyperthyroidism (dated by TCRdb to 2017 to 2018). For sequencing, an Illumina HiSeq 2000 was employed. TCR beta CDR3 regions were amplified from RNA transcripts for repertoire sequencing. HTBI primers and the Qiagen OneStep RT-PCR kit were used in a first-round RT-PCR, which was followed by a second-round multiplex PCR, size selection and purification. TCRdb passed the public sequencing reads through fastp at Q25 and MiXCR, retaining productive beta sequences. Here each entry gathers all rows of one CDR3 protein and keeps the most common genes and DNA. A total of roughly 600,000 distinct CDR3 sequences appear in this sample, 35% to 40% of them only once. The ten most abundant clones make up about 4.1% of the sample. Material for sequencing was peripheral blood or thyroid tissue (not recorded which). All receptors derive from an adult man with Graves' hyperthyroidism.

The chain recombines TRBV10-3 with TRBJ2-7; 11 nucleotides line up with TRBD1. There are 15 residues in the CDR3. Germline assignment: CDR1 ENHRY and CDR2 SYGVKD. V lost 10 bases and J lost 3; bases outside the gene matches: 11. In DNA form, the CDR3 reads TGTGCCACCTCGGACCGGGACAGGGGGGACTACGAGCAGTACTTC. It yields the protein CATSDRDRGDYEQYF.

The chain carries TRBV7-2 and TRBJ2-7, with TRBD1 matching 8 bases. The trim removed 5 bases at V and 3 bases at J, leaving 9 bases unmatched. Germline CDR1 reads SGHTA; CDR2 reads FQGNSA. The CDR3 is made up of 15 amino acids. The CDR3 nucleotides are TGTGCCAGCAGCACCTATACAGGGGGAGACTACGAGCAGTACTTC. This codes for CASSTYTGGDYEQYF.

For the CDR3, the DNA is TGCAGTGCTTCGTCTAGCGGGAGGGAGCAGTACTTC. Its protein product is CSASSSGREQYF. The rearrangement joins TRBV20-1 to TRBJ2-7; TRBD2 aligns across 11 bases. Germline CDR1 and CDR2: DFQATT and SNEGSKA (reference sequence). Trimming took 5 bases from V and 7 from J; bases not matched to a gene: 4. CDR3 length equals 12 residues.

V and J are TRBV7-2 and TRBJ2-1, with 10 bases that match TRBD2. The CDR3 runs to 15 residues. Germline-derived CDR1 and CDR2 are SGHTA and FQGNSA. With 1 base clipped from V and 8 bases from J, the junction kept 5 bases outside the gene matches. Written as DNA, the CDR3 is TGTGCCAGCAGCTTAGGTCTAGCGGGGGTGGATGAGCAGTTCTTC. It codes for CASSLGLAGVDEQFF.

This clonotype was observed at least ten times. The chain couples TRBV19 to TRBJ2-2, with 9 positions matching TRBD1. Germline loops: CDR1 LNHDA, CDR2 SQIVND (reference sequence). After removal of 4 bases from V and 1 base from J, the junction contained 4 bases not matched to a gene. The CDR3 extends over 16 amino acids. The CDR3 nucleotides are TGTGCCAGTAGTACCGGGACAGGGAGGAACACCGGGGAGCTGTTTTTT. It yields the protein CASSTGTGRNTGELFF.

In this sample, this clonotype turned up many times. The chain employs TRBV5-1 and TRBJ2-7, with 8 positions matching TRBD1. CDR1 is SGHRS and CDR2 is YFSETQ in the germline V gene. After removal of 4 bases from V and 3 bases from J, the junction contained 6 bases not matched to a gene. The CDR3 has 14 amino acids. The CDR3 is CASSADRDFYEQYF. CDR3 nucleotides: TGCGCCAGCAGCGCGGACAGGGACTTCTACGAGCAGTACTTC.

The V gene is TRBV7-9, the J gene TRBJ2-1; D is unresolved. V lost 7 bases to trimming and J lost 6 bases, with 16 bases between them. Germline loops: CDR1 SEHNR, CDR2 FQNEAQ (reference sequence). The CDR3 has 14 residues. The CDR3, as DNA: TGTGCCAGCATGATAACCGGCAGCCGCAATGAGCAGTTCTTC. Its protein is CASMITGSRNEQFF.

In this sample, this clonotype turned up many times. V usage is TRBV6-5 and J usage is TRBJ2-7; TRBD1 might be the D (5 bases). Trimming left V 4 bases short and J 0 bases short, with 7 bases between. CDR3 length: 13 residues. The germline V gene encodes CDR1 MNHEY and CDR2 SVGAGI. CDR3 DNA: TGTGCCAGCAGTTCGACAGTCTCCTACGAGCAGTACTTC. Translation: CASSSTVSYEQYF.

This clonotype has a count of ten or more. The chain combines TRBV6-6 with TRBJ1-1; D is uncertain. Trimming removed 2 bases at V and 5 bases at J, with 12 bases between. The length of the CDR3 is 14 residues. Germline CDR1 reads MNHNY; CDR2 reads SVGAGI (reference sequence). The CDR3 DNA reads as TGTGCCAGCAGTTACGAACGGGGAGATACTGAAGCTTTCTTT. Translating it yields CASSYERGDTEAFF.

Remarks on this clonotype: As the CDR3 is not closed by the conserved phenylalanine or tryptophan, this likely results from a read error. The chain recombines TRBV2 with TRBJ1-5; D not resolved. Deletions cut 3 bases from V and 1 base from J, with 4 bases between. Germline V gene sequence: CDR1 SNHLY, CDR2 FYNNEI. This CDR3 contains 13 residues. CDR3 in DNA: TGTGCCAGCAGTGAGAACAGCAATCAGCCCCAGCATCTT. The encoded protein is CASSENSNQPQHL.

This chain uses TRBV24-1 with TRBJ1-3; 7 bases are a match to TRBD1. Losses at the gene ends were 4 bases for V and 6 bases for J; bases not matched to a gene: 8. In germline, CDR1 is KGHDR, CDR2 SFDVKD. The CDR3 has 15 amino acids. The CDR3 reads CATSESPGQPNTIYF. In DNA, the CDR3 is TGTGCCACCAGTGAGTCTCCGGGACAGCCAAACACCATATATTTT.

Remarks on this clonotype: A much bigger clone sits one base away, suggesting this may be a read error. V gene TRBV7-9 combines with J gene TRBJ1-2; 7 nucleotides agree with TRBD1. Germline-derived CDR1 and CDR2 are SEHNR and FQNEAQ (reference sequence). This CDR3 has 12 amino acids. The CDR3 DNA reads TGTGCCGGCAGCTCACAGGGGATAGTCTACACCTTC. It codes for CAGSSQGIVYTF.

The J gene is TRBJ2-3, the V gene TRBV24-1, with unresolved D. This CDR3 region has 15 residues. The V end lost 5 bases, the J end lost 0 bases, and 11 bases lay between the germline ends. Germline V lookup: CDR1 KGHDR, CDR2 SFDVKD. Here the CDR3 DNA reads TGTGCCACCAGTGGTTCTACTTCAAGCACAGATACGCAGTATTTT. Translated, it gives CATSGSTSSTDTQYF.

This clonotype was seen ten or more times. The V and J genes are TRBV29-1 and TRBJ2-2; TRBD2 matches at 7 bases. Germline V lookup: CDR1 SQVTM, CDR2 ANQGSEA. After removal of 4 bases from V and 4 bases from J, the junction contained 3 bases not matched to a gene. CDR3 length: 13 residues. This CDR3 is CSVGTRATGELFF. CDR3 sequence (DNA): TGCAGCGTTGGGACTAGGGCCACCGGGGAGCTGTTTTTT.

The chain employs TRBV18 and TRBJ1-2; D gene uncertain. The CDR3 is 14 residues long. CDR1 KGHSH and CDR2 LQKENI come from the germline V gene. The V end was cut by 3 bases, the J end by 6 bases, with 14 bases between. The CDR3 loop is CASSPSEGINGYTF. DNA for the CDR3: TGTGCCAGCTCACCGTCCGAGGGCATCAATGGCTACACCTTC.

The chain couples TRBV30 to TRBJ1-1; 7 bases map to TRBD1. From germline, CDR1 is GTSNPN and CDR2 SVGIG (reference sequence). The CDR3 length is 13 residues. J gave up 1 base and V 2 bases, and 1 base lay outside the gene matches. The CDR3: CAWSYRGNTEAFF. DNA for the CDR3: TGTGCCTGGAGTTACAGGGGGAACACTGAAGCTTTCTTT.

The chain carries TRBV2 and TRBJ1-3; perhaps TRBD1 as D (5 bases). Trimming removed 9 bases at V and 3 bases at J, with 12 bases between. Germline lookup yields CDR1 SNHLY and CDR2 FYNNEI. The length of the CDR3 is 13 residues. The CDR3 region has the DNA TGTGCCAGTCAGGGAACTCATGGAAACACCATATATTTT. Protein: CASQGTHGNTIYF.

Comment on this clonotype: One end of the junction is discordant with germline, which a read error may explain. The chain is built from TRBV24-1 and TRBJ1-5, with D hard to call. The length of the CDR3 is 15 residues. Looked up from germline, CDR1 is KGHDR and CDR2 is SFDVKD. The DNA of the CDR3 is TGTGCCAGCAGTCTAATCAGCGGGGGCAATCAGCCCCAGCATTTT. Translated, it gives CASSLISGGNQPQHF.

The J gene is TRBJ2-5, the V gene TRBV7-9; a possible D gene is TRBD2 (5 bases). V was trimmed by 1 base and J by 5 bases, leaving 8 bases between them. Germline CDR1 SEHNR, CDR2 FQNEAQ (reference sequence). The CDR3 contains 13 residues. CDR3 DNA sequence: TGTGCCAGCAGCTTAGTGCCGGGGGAGACCCAGTACTTC. Encoded protein: CASSLVPGETQYF.

About this clonotype itself: At one boundary the junction diverges from the germline segment, which might be a read error. V usage is TRBV5-5 and J usage is TRBJ1-1, with D possibly being TRBD1 (6 bases). This CDR3 is built from 16 residues. The germline gives CDR1 SGHKS, CDR2 YYEKEE (reference sequence). CDR3 sequence (DNA): TGTGCCGGCAGCTTGTTGGCCGGGACACCGAACACTGAAGCTTTCTTT. Protein: CAGSLLAGTPNTEAFF.

This clonotype showed up many times. This chain links TRBV24-1 with TRBJ1-2; D uncertain. This CDR3 contains 13 residues. Trimming shortened V by 5 bases and J by 1 base, and 7 bases separated the two germline ends. The V gene's germline CDR1 is KGHDR and CDR2 SFDVKD. CDR3 region: CATSGTDNYGYTF. The CDR3 DNA reads TGTGCCACCAGTGGGACCGATAACTATGGCTACACCTTC.

This clonotype was counted ten times or more. The V gene is TRBV11-2, the J gene TRBJ2-2, with 7 bases fitting TRBD1. There are 15 residues in the CDR3. Germline V lookup: CDR1 SGHAT, CDR2 FQNNGV. J gave up 6 bases and V 4 bases, and 8 bases lay outside the gene matches. CDR3 in DNA: TGTGCCAGCAGCTCCCTGACAGGGTTGGCCGGGGAGCTGTTTTTT. Protein sequence: CASSSLTGLAGELFF.

This clonotype was found many times. The chain couples TRBV5-6 to TRBJ2-5; a possible D gene is TRBD1 (6 bases). Trimming cost V 3 bases and J 0 bases, with 12 bases left between them. Germline V gene lookup returns CDR1 SGHDT and CDR2 YYEEEE. The CDR3 is made up of 15 amino acids. Here the CDR3 DNA reads TGTGCCAGCAGCTCGACAGGCTTGTACCAAGAGACCCAGTACTTC. Amino acids: CASSSTGLYQETQYF.

In the case of this clonotype: The junction shows a germline mismatch at one end, possibly a read error. The V call is TRBV7-9, the J call TRBJ1-5; TRBD1 matches at 7 bases. The CDR3 length is 13 residues. Germline V CDR1 and CDR2: SEHNR, FQNEAQ (reference sequence). CDR3 sequence reads: CASSPSTGTSGSF. The CDR3 DNA follows: TGTGCCAGCAGCCCCTCGACAGGGACTAGCGGGAGCTTT.

This chain connects TRBV20-1 to TRBJ1-2; D uncertain. The CDR3 spans 12 residues. Between the trimmed V and J ends, which lost 0 bases and 3 bases, there was a span of 5 bases. Germline V CDR1 and CDR2: DFQATT, SNEGSKA (reference sequence). CDR3 in DNA: TGCAGTGCTAGAGACCTGGACTATGGCTACACCTTC. Its translation: CSARDLDYGYTF.

The V and J genes are TRBV19 and TRBJ1-2; TRBD1 agrees at 9 bases. CDR1 and CDR2 (germline): LNHDA, SQIVND (reference sequence). CDR3 size: 17 residues. V was clipped by 6 bases and J by 2 bases; unmatched bases: 13. CDR3: CASSLITGGRGNYGYTF. In DNA, the CDR3 is TGTGCCAGTAGCCTAATTACAGGGGGCCGCGGGAACTATGGCTACACCTTC.

This chain links TRBV19 with TRBJ1-6; no clear D. V shed 0 bases and J shed 7 bases, with 4 bases lying between them. This CDR3 has 13 residues. Germline CDR1 and CDR2: LNHDA and SQIVND (reference sequence). The CDR3 spells CASSIEGNSPLHF. In DNA, the CDR3 is TGTGCCAGTAGTATAGAGGGCAATTCACCCCTCCACTTT.

The J gene is TRBJ2-5, the V gene TRBV29-1; 13 positions agree with TRBD2. Germline CDR1 SQVTM, CDR2 ANQGSEA. The CDR3 covers 13 residues. J gave up 6 bases and V 8 bases, and 6 bases lay outside the gene matches. CDR3: CSSGTSGTQTQYF. CDR3 nucleotides: TGCAGCTCAGGGACTAGCGGGACCCAGACCCAGTACTTC.

This chain connects TRBV29-1 to TRBJ1-1, with no clear D. The germline CDR1 and CDR2 sequences are SQVTM and ANQGSEA. CDR3 length: 12 amino acids. V dropped 8 bases and J dropped 1 base, with 11 bases sitting between them. This CDR3 is CSLYRTNTEAFF. CDR3 nucleotide sequence: TGCAGCTTATACCGGACGAACACTGAAGCTTTCTTT.